The entry below gives a single T cell receptor (beta chain) sequence along with its context. The target antigen is unknown. This specimen comes from a study of cytomegalovirus exposure and HLA in healthy donors. About the study: The early release's HLA-typed donors yielded 78 million or so unique TCRs.

It was with 60 Vbeta and 13 Jbeta primers that the PCR ran. Assay used: immunoSEQ multiplex PCR; TCRdb lists only in-frame clones, some missing. The sample lists 100,000 to 150,000 clones; roughly 87% were seen once. In germline, CDR1 is SGHAT, CDR2 FQNNGV. V shed 5 bases and J shed 6 bases, with 14 bases lying between them. The CDR3 has 13 amino acids. Study-wide points: Among the most significant clusters, several appeared linked to common viral pathogens in a later analysis. Differences between HLA loci emerged in a later analysis of TCR association rates, with DRB1 most and HLA-C fewest. Usually a TCR sequence was rare, but some public TCRs were found in many donors.

The J gene is TRBJ2-7, the V gene TRBV11-2; TRBD2 might be the D (7 bases). The clonotype was recovered from a woman aged 18-29 years in good health and CMV-seronegative. Sequencing used PBMCs. CDR3 nucleotide sequence: TGTGCCAGCAGCACACTAGGGGGGGGCGAGCAGTACTTC. As protein: CASSTLGGGEQYF.